Below, 24 T cell receptor beta chains from the same sample are listed, as sequenced in a study of T-cell memory formation after mild COVID-19. MiXCR, applied by TCRdb to the 5' RACE reads, yields one record per CDR3 protein. The table records some 340,000 distinct CDR3 sequences, 10% to 15% of them present only once. The sample comprised PBMCs or a T cell subset sorted from them (not recorded which). The receptors here all came from a man aged 18 to 29 who had mild COVID-19 (a few samples of this study predate the infection). Cell type and time point are not known.

This clonotype was recorded a few times. The chain joins TRBV6-2 or TRBV6-3 to TRBJ1-2; the D gene is possibly TRBD1 (5 bases). The V and J ends lost 6 bases and 7 bases respectively, with 15 bases between them. Germline CDR1 MNHEY, CDR2 SVGEGT. The CDR3 is 13 residues long. CDR3 amino acids: CASSHPGGRGYTF. The CDR3 bases are TGTGCCAGCAGCCACCCGGGGGGACGTGGCTACACCTTC.

This clonotype was seen only a few times. V gene TRBV7-2 combines with J gene TRBJ2-1; D is perhaps TRBD1 or TRBD2 (6 bases each). Trimming cost V 5 bases and J 5 bases, with 16 bases left between them. This CDR3 has 15 residues. Germline V CDR1 and CDR2: SGHTA, FQGNSA. This CDR3 is CASSPGLWDNNEQFF. In DNA, the CDR3 is TGTGCCAGCAGCCCGGGACTCTGGGACAACAATGAGCAGTTCTTC.

In this sample, this clonotype turned up a few times. This chain connects TRBV4-1 to TRBJ2-4; no clear D gene. V was trimmed by 10 bases and J by 5 bases, leaving 0 bases between them. Germline values: CDR1 MGHRA, CDR2 YSYEKL. The CDR3 contains 8 residues. CDR3 bases: TGCGCCAAAAACATTCAGTACTTC. Protein product: CAKNIQYF.

This clonotype was observed many times. V usage is TRBV29-1 and J usage is TRBJ2-5; 9 bases are shared with TRBD1. Germline V gives CDR1 SQVTM, CDR2 ANQGSEA. Losses at the gene ends were 6 bases for V and 5 bases for J; bases not matched to a gene: 4. The CDR3 has 12 amino acids. This chain's CDR3 is CSVWTGAETQYF. CDR3 nucleotides: TGCAGCGTCTGGACAGGGGCTGAGACCCAGTACTTC.

The chain has TRBV6-6 and TRBJ1-1; D uncertain. The CDR3 spans 12 residues. CDR1 and CDR2 (germline): MNHNY, SVGAGI (reference sequence). V dropped 8 bases and J dropped 1 base, with 8 bases sitting between them. CDR3 loop: CASGQPNTEAFF. The DNA of the CDR3 is TGTGCCAGCGGGCAGCCGAACACTGAAGCTTTCTTT.

V usage is TRBV5-1 and J usage is TRBJ1-1; D gene uncertain. CDR1 SGHRS and CDR2 YFSETQ come from the germline V gene. Trimming removed 5 bases at V and 6 bases at J, with 11 bases between. The CDR3 covers 12 residues. The CDR3 nucleotides read TGCGCCAGCAGGGACTTCGACGCTGAAGCTTTCTTT. Residues: CASRDFDAEAFF. Looking up the rest from reference TRBV5-1 and TRBJ1-1 gives the full variable domain: KAGVTQTPRYLIKTRGQQVTLSCSPISGHRSVSWYQQTPGQGLQFLFEYFSETQRNKGNFPGRFSGRQFSNSRSEMNVSTLELGDSALYLCASRDFDAEAFFGQGTRLTVV.

This clonotype was found a few times. This chain links TRBV29-1 with TRBJ1-1, with D maybe TRBD1 (5 bases). V was clipped by 7 bases and J by 0 bases, with 15 bases between them. This CDR3 comprises 14 residues. Germline lookup yields CDR1 SQVTM and CDR2 ANQGSEA. In DNA form, the CDR3 reads TGCAGCGCCGGGATCGGGGCTATGAACACTGAAGCTTTCTTT. Translated, it gives CSAGIGAMNTEAFF.

This clonotype was seen more than once but under ten times. The V gene is TRBV4-3, the J gene TRBJ1-1, with a possible D match to TRBD1 (6 bases). Trimming left V 1 base short and J 4 bases short, with 10 bases between. Germline V CDR1 and CDR2: LGHNA, YSLEER. The CDR3 is 14 amino acids. CDR3 sequence reads: CASSQAGASTEAFF. CDR3 in DNA: TGCGCCAGCAGCCAAGCAGGGGCGTCCACTGAAGCTTTCTTT.

A few counts support this clonotype. At one boundary the junction diverges from the germline segment, which might be a read error. This CDR3 reads CASSLYGGLTEVF. The CDR3 bases are TGTGCCAGCAGCTTATATGGGGGATTGACTGAAGTCTTT. J is TRBJ1-1 and V is TRBV7-2, with D maybe TRBD1 (5 bases). Germline V lookup: CDR1 SGHTA, CDR2 FQGNSA. The CDR3 length is 13 residues.

This clonotype was seen more than once but under ten times. The V gene is TRBV4-3, the J gene TRBJ2-7; 8 bases are shared with TRBD2. The CDR3 runs to 14 residues. Looked up from germline, CDR1 is LGHNA and CDR2 is YSLEER. V gave up 3 bases and J gave up 3 bases; unmatched junction bases: 4. The CDR3 loop reads CASSQLLADYEQYF. CDR3 nucleotides: TGCGCCAGCAGCCAGTTACTAGCGGACTACGAGCAGTACTTC.

The rearrangement links TRBV29-1 to TRBJ2-1, with 11 bases identical to TRBD2. This CDR3 contains 14 residues. V trimming: 3 bases; J trimming: 3 bases; junction bases outside the gene matches: 1. Germline values: CDR1 SQVTM, CDR2 ANQGSEA. This CDR3 reads CSVEGLADYNEQFF. The CDR3 nucleotides read TGCAGCGTTGAGGGACTAGCGGACTACAATGAGCAGTTCTTC.

V is TRBV4-2 and J is TRBJ1-4, with 9 bases aligning to TRBD1. Trimming at V came to 7 bases and at J to 8 bases, leaving 2 bases not matched to a gene. Germline CDR1 reads LGHNA; CDR2 reads YNFKEQ. The CDR3 runs to 12 residues. CDR3 coding DNA: TGTGCCAGCATGGGGACAGGGGAAAAACTGTTTTTT. Translation: CASMGTGEKLFF.

The table lists this clonotype with a few counts. This chain connects TRBV5-6 to TRBJ2-7; D gene uncertain. From germline, CDR1 is SGHDT and CDR2 YYEEEE. The CDR3 consists of 12 residues. The V and J ends lost 2 bases and 2 bases respectively, with 5 bases between them. CDR3: CASSLATYEQYF. The CDR3 DNA follows: TGTGCCAGCAGCTTAGCAACCTACGAGCAGTACTTC.

This clonotype has a handful of counts. DNA for the CDR3: TGCAGTGCTAGAGATGACGGGAGCTACACCTTC. As protein: CSARDDGSYTF. This chain uses TRBV20-1 with TRBJ1-2, with D unclear. Germline V gives CDR1 DFQATT, CDR2 SNEGSKA (reference sequence). This CDR3 spans 11 amino acids. V lost 0 bases to trimming and J lost 9 bases, with 8 bases between them.

This clonotype showed up just a few times. The chain links TRBV6-2 or TRBV6-3 to TRBJ2-5, with 11 bases identical to TRBD1. The J segment lost 5 bases and the V segment lost 5 bases, leaving 10 bases of the junction unmatched. This CDR3 region has 16 residues. Looked up from germline, CDR1 is MNHEY and CDR2 is SVGEGT. As DNA, the CDR3 is TGTGCCAGCAGTAAACGGACAGGGGGCGGACGGGAGACCCAGTACTTC. Protein product: CASSKRTGGGRETQYF.

The sample holds a few counts of this clonotype. This chain joins TRBV7-9 and TRBJ2-7; D gene uncertain. The V end was cut by 5 bases, the J end by 4 bases, with 12 bases between. The CDR3 length is 13 residues. Looked up from germline, CDR1 is SEHNR and CDR2 is FQNEAQ (reference sequence). The CDR3 spells CASSDEGRYEQYF. CDR3 bases: TGTGCCAGCAGCGACGAAGGACGGTACGAGCAGTACTTC.

This clonotype was picked up a small number of times. This rearrangement joins TRBV25-1 to TRBJ1-5; no firm D call. The CDR3 is 16 amino acids. Deletions cut 3 bases from V and 3 bases from J, with 15 bases between. Germline V gives CDR1 MGHDK, CDR2 SYGVNS. CDR3 amino acids: CASSESGRTHNQPQHF. DNA for the CDR3: TGTGCCAGCAGTGAGTCGGGCAGGACGCACAATCAGCCCCAGCATTTT.

The sample holds many counts of this clonotype. The chain uses TRBV5-1 and TRBJ1-1; possible D gene TRBD1, 5 bases. Deletions cut 5 bases from V and 4 bases from J, with 27 bases between. CDR1 is SGHRS, CDR2 YFSETQ, per germline. The CDR3 contains 18 residues. Here the CDR3 reads CASSRNAGLYLGGTEAFF. CDR3 in DNA: TGCGCCAGCAGTCGTAACGCGGGACTCTACCTCGGGGGCACTGAAGCTTTCTTT.

This chain connects TRBV6-2 or TRBV6-3 to TRBJ2-1, with 12 positions matching TRBD2. This CDR3 region has 21 residues. V was clipped by 2 bases and J by 1 base; unmatched bases: 15. CDR1 and CDR2 from the germline V gene are MNHEY and SVGEGT. This CDR3 is CASSYAYSASGGALSYNEQFF. The CDR3 nucleotides read TGTGCCAGCAGTTACGCCTACTCTGCTAGCGGGGGGGCCCTATCCTACAATGAGCAGTTCTTC.

In its sample, this clonotype was seen a few times. The V and J genes are TRBV6-5 and TRBJ2-5; 8 nucleotides line up with TRBD1. The J segment lost 1 base and the V segment lost 0 bases, leaving 7 bases of the junction unmatched. CDR3 length equals 17 residues. Germline V gene data show CDR1 as MNHEY and CDR2 as SVGAGI. Here the CDR3 DNA reads TGTGCCAGCAGTTACTCAGGGGCAGGGGGCTTCCAAGAGACCCAGTACTTC. Protein sequence: CASSYSGAGGFQETQYF.

V usage is TRBV20-1 and J usage is TRBJ1-2; a weak D match, TRBD1 (5 bases). V was trimmed by 0 bases and J by 7 bases, leaving 12 bases between them. CDR3 length: 13 amino acids. Germline V CDR1 and CDR2: DFQATT, SNEGSKA (reference sequence). The CDR3 bases are TGCAGTGCTAGAGATAGTACGGGGCTTGGCTACACCTTC. Translated: CSARDSTGLGYTF.

The table lists this clonotype with a few counts. The chain carries TRBV5-1 and TRBJ2-2; D unclear. This CDR3 is 15 amino acids long. CDR1 is SGHRS and CDR2 is YFSETQ in the germline V gene. Trimming removed 0 bases from V and 4 bases from J, with 10 bases in between. CDR3 DNA sequence: TGCGCCAGCAGCTTGGGGCAGTACTCCACCGGGGAGCTGTTTTTT. It yields the protein CASSLGQYSTGELFF. Drawing the rest from reference TRBV5-1 and TRBJ2-2, the complete variable domain is KAGVTQTPRYLIKTRGQQVTLSCSPISGHRSVSWYQQTPGQGLQFLFEYFSETQRNKGNFPGRFSGRQFSNSRSEMNVSTLELGDSALYLCASSLGQYSTGELFFGEGSRLTVL.

This clonotype came up a few times. The chain links TRBV20-1 to TRBJ2-5, with a weak D call TRBD2 (7 bases). The germline V gene has CDR1 DFQATT and CDR2 SNEGSKA (reference sequence). Between the trimmed V and J ends, which lost 5 bases and 10 bases, there was a span of 14 bases. This CDR3 contains 11 residues. The CDR3, as DNA: TGCAGTGCTCTTGGACTAGGGGGCCAGTACTTC. As protein: CSALGLGGQYF.

The chain employs TRBV11-2 and TRBJ1-1, with TRBD1 as a possible D gene (6 bases). The CDR3 is 17 residues long. Deletions cut 6 bases from V and 3 bases from J, with 23 bases between. Germline V gene lookup returns CDR1 SGHAT and CDR2 FQNNGV. The CDR3 loop is CASRTLRGPTRHTEAFF. CDR3 bases: TGTGCCAGCAGGACCCTCAGGGGACCCACACGCCACACTGAAGCTTTCTTT.